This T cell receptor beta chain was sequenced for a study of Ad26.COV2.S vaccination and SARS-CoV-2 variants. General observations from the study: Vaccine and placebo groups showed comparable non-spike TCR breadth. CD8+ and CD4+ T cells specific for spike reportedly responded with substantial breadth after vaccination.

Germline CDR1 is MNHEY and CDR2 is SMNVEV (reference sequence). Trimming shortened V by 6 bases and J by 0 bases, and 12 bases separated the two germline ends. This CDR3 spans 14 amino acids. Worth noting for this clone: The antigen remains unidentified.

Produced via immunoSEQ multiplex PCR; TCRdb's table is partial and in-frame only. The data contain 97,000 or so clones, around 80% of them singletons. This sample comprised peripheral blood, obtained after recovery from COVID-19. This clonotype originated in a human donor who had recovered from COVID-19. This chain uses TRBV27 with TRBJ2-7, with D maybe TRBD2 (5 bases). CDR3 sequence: CASRLQRSSYEQYF. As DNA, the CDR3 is TGTGCCAGCAGGTTACAGCGGAGCTCCTACGAGCAGTACTTC.